This T cell receptor beta chain comes out of a study of T-cell reconstitution after alpha-beta-depleted transplantation in children. Study-wide points: T cells produced anew were the main source of T-cell counts and diversity one year after transplant. The study reportedly traced alpha-beta T cells about two months after transplant to several hundred expanded graft clones. Surviving recipient T cells and thymic progenitors underlay high day-60 TCRbeta diversity in some patients.

Unique molecular identifiers were incorporated during preparation of the TCRbeta library. TCRdb re-called the PCR reads with MiXCR, one entry per CDR3 protein. Of 250,000 to 400,000 distinct CDR3 sequences listed, around 25% are singletons. Trimming removed 2 bases at V and 5 bases at J, with 14 bases between. Germline V lookup: CDR1 SGHRS, CDR2 YFSETQ. CDR3 length: 15 amino acids. In its sample, this clonotype was seen a few times. What it recognizes is unknown. The sequenced sample was PBMCs, mostly from graft donor cells, obtained 180 days after TCRalphabeta/CD19-depleted stem cell transplant. This sequence joins TRBV5-1 and TRBJ1-5; weak D call: TRBD1 (5 bases). The sequence derives from a male patient younger than 18 who had a stem cell transplant for acute lymphoblastic leukemia, so the T cells may come from the graft donor. CDR3 region: CASSFEPSRDQPQHF. The CDR3 nucleotides are TGCGCCAGCAGCTTCGAACCTTCCAGGGATCAGCCCCAGCATTTT.